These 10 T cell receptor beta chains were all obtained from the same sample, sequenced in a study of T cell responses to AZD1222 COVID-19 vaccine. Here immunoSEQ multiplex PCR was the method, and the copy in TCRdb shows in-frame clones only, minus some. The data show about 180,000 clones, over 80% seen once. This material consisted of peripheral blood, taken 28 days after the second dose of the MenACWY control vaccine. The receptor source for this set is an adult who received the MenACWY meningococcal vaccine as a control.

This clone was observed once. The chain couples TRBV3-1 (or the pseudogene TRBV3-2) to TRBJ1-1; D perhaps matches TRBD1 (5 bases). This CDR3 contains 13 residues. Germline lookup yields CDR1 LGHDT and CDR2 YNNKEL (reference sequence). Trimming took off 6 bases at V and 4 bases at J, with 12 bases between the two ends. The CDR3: CASSPWGSTEAFF. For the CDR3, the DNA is TGTGCCAGCAGTCCATGGGGGAGCACTGAAGCTTTCTTT.

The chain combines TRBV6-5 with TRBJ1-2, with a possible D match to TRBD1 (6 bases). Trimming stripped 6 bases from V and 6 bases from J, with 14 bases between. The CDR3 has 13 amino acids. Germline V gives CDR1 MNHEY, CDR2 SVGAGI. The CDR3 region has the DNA TGTGCCAGCAGGAACGACAGGTCTCATGGCTACACCTTC. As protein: CASRNDRSHGYTF.

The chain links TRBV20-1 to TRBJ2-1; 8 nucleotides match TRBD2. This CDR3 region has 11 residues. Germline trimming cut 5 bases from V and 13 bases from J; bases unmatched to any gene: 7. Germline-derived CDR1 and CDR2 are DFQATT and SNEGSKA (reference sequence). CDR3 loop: CSALGGALQFF. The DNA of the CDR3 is TGCAGTGCTCTCGGGGGGGCACTACAGTTCTTC.

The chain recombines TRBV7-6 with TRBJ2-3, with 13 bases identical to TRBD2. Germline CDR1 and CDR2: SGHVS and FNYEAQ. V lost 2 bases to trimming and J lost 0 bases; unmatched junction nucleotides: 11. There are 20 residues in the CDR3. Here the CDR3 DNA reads TGTGCCAGCAGCTTAACCCCGGGACTAGCGGGGCCGACTAGCACAGATACGCAGTATTTT. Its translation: CASSLTPGLAGPTSTDTQYF. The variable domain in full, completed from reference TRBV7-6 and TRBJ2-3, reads GAGVSQSPRYKVTKRGQDVALRCDPISGHVSLYWYRQALGQGPEFLTYFNYEAQQDKSGLPNDRFSAERPEGSISTLTIQRTEQRDSAMYRCASSLTPGLAGPTSTDTQYFGPGTRLTVL.

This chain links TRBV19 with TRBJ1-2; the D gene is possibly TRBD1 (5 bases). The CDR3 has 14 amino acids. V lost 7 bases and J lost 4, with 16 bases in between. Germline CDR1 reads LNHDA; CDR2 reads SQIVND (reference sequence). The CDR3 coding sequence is TGTGCCAGTATCGACCCGGGGACTTCCTATGGCTACACCTTC. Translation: CASIDPGTSYGYTF.

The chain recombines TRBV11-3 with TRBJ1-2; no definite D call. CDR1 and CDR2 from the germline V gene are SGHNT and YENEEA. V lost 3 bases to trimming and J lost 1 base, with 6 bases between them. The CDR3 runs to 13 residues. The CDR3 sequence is CASSLGINYGYTF. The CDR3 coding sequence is TGTGCCAGCAGCTTGGGGATTAACTATGGCTACACCTTC.

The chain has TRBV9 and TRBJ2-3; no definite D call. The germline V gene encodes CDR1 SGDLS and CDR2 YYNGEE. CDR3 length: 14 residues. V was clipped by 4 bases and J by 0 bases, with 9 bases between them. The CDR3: CASSPQWSTDTQYF. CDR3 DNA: TGTGCCAGCAGCCCTCAGTGGAGCACAGATACGCAGTATTTT.

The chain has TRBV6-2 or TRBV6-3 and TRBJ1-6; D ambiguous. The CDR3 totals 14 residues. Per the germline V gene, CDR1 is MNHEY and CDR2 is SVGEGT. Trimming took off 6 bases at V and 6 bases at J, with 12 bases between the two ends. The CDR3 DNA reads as TGTGCCAGCAGCCTCACAGTCCGTAATTCACCCCTCCACTTT. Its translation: CASSLTVRNSPLHF.

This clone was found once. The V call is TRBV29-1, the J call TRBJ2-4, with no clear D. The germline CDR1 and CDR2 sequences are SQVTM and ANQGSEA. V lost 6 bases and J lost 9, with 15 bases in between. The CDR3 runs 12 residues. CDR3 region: CSVVSHLGIQYF. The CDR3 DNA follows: TGCAGCGTCGTCTCGCACCTAGGCATTCAGTACTTC.

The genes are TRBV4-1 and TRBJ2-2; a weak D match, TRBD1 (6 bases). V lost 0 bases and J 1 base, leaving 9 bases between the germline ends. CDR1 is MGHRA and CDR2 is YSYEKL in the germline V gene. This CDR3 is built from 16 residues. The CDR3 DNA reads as TGCGCCAGCAGCCAAGACTTGGACAGGAACACCGGGGAGCTGTTTTTT. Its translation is CASSQDLDRNTGELFF.